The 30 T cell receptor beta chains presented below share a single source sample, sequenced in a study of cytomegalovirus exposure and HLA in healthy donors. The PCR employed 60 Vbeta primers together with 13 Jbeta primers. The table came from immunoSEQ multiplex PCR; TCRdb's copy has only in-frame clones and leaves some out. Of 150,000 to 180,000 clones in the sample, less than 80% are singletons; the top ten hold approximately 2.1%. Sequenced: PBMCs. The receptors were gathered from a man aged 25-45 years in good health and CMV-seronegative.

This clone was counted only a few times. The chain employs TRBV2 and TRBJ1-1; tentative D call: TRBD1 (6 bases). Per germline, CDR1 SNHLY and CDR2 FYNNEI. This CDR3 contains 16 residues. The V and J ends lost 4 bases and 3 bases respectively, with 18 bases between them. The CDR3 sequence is CASSGDRTRGDTEAFF. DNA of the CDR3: TGTGCCAGCAGTGGAGACAGGACTCGAGGGGACACTGAAGCTTTCTTT.

The CDR3 spells CASSCRGQGGEAFF. The CDR3 DNA is TGTGCCAGCAGTTGCAGAGGACAGGGGGGGGAAGCTTTCTTT. V and J are TRBV6-5 and TRBJ1-1, with TRBD1 identical over 10 bases. Losses at the gene ends were 4 bases for V and 8 bases for J; bases not matched to a gene: 7. CDR1 is MNHEY and CDR2 is SVGAGI in the germline V gene. This CDR3 comprises 14 residues.

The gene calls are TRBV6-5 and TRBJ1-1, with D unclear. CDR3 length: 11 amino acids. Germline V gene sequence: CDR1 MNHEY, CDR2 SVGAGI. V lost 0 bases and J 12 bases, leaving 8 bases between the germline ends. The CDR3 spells CASSYSGHTFF. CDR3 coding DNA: TGTGCCAGCAGTTACTCGGGCCATACTTTCTTT.

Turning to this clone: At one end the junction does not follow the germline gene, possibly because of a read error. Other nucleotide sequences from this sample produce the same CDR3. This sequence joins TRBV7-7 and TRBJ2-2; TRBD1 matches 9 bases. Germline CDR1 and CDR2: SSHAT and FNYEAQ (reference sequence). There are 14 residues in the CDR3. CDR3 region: CASSPGTGTGELFF. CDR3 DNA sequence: TGTGCTAGCAGCCCCGGGACAGGGACCGGGGAGCTGTTTTTT.

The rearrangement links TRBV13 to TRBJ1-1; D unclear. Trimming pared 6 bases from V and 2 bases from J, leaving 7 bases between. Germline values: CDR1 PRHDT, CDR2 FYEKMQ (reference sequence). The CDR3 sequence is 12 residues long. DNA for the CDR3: TGTGCCAGCAGGTCAGGAAACACTGAAGCTTTCTTT. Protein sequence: CASRSGNTEAFF. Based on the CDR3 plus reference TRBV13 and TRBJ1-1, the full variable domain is AAGVIQSPRHLIKEKRETATLKCYPIPRHDTVYWYQQGPGQDPQFLISFYEKMQSDKGSIPDRFSAQQFSDYHSELNMSSLELGDSALYFCASRSGNTEAFFGQGTRLTVV.

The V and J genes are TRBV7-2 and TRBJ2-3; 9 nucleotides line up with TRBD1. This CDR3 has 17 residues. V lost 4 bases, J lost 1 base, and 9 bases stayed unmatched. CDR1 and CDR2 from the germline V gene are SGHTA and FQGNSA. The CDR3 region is CASSSYRGHRGTDTQYF. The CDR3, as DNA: TGTGCCAGCAGCTCATACAGGGGGCACAGGGGCACAGATACGCAGTATTTT. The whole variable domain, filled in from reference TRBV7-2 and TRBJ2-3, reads GAGVSQSPSNKVTEKGKDVELRCDPISGHTALYWYRQSLGQGLEFLIYFQGNSAPDKSGLPSDRFSAERTGGSVSTLTIQRTQQEDSAVYLCASSSYRGHRGTDTQYFGPGTRLTVL.

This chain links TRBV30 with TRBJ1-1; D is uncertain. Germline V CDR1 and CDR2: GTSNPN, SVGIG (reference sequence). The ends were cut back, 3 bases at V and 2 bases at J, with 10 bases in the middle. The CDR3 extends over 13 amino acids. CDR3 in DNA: TGTGCCTGGAGGGAGACTGCCAACACTGAAGCTTTCTTT. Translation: CAWRETANTEAFF.

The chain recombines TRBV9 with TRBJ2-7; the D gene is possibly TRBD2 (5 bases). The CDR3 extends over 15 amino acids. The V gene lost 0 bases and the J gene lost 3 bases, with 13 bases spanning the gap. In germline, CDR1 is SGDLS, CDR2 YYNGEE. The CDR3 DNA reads TGTGCCAGCAGCGTAGAATCGGGGTTTTACTACGAGCAGTACTTC. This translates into CASSVESGFYYEQYF.

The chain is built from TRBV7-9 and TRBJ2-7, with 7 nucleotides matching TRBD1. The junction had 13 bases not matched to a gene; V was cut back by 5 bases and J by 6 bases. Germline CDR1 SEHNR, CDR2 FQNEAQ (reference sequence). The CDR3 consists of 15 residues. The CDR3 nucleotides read TGTGCCAGCAGCCCCCGGGACAGAGCCAACCGCGAGCAGTACTTC. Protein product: CASSPRDRANREQYF.

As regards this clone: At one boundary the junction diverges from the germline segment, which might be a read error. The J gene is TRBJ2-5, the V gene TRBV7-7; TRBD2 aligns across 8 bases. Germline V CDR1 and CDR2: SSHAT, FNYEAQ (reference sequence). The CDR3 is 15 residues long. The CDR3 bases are TGTGCTAGCAGCTTAGAAGCGGGGGCTCAAGAGACCCAGTACTTC. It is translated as CASSLEAGAQETQYF.

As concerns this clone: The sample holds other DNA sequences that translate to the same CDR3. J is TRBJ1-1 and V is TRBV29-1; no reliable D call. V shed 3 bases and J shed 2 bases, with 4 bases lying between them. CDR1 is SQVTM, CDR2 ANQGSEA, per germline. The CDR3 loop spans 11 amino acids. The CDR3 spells CSVDSNTEAFF. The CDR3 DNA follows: TGCAGCGTTGACAGTAACACTGAAGCTTTCTTT.

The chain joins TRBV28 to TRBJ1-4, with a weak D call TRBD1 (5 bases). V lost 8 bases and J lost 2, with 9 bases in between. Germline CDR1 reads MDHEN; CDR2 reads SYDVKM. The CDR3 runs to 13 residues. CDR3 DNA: TGTGCCAGCCAGGGTGTGACTAATGAAAAACTGTTTTTT. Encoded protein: CASQGVTNEKLFF.

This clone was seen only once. This CDR3 is CASSPDRTLTGELFF. The CDR3 DNA sequence: TGTGCCAGCAGTCCGGACAGGACATTAACCGGGGAGCTGTTTTTT. This chain uses TRBV2 with TRBJ2-2; the match to TRBD1 covers 7 bases. CDR1 and CDR2 (germline): SNHLY, FYNNEI. This CDR3 comprises 15 residues. The J segment lost 5 bases and the V segment lost 5 bases, leaving 8 bases of the junction unmatched.

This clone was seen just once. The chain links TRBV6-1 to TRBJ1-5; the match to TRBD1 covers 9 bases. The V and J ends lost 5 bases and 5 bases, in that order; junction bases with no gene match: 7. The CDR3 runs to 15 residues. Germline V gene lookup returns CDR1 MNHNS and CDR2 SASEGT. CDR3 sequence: CASSNTGGADQPQHF. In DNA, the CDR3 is TGTGCCAGCAGTAATACAGGGGGCGCGGATCAGCCCCAGCATTTT.

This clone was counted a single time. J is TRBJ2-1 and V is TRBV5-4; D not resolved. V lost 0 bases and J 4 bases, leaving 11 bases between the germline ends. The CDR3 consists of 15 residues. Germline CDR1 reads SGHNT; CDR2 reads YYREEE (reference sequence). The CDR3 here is CASSLDQVAYNEQFF. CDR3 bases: TGTGCCAGCAGCTTGGACCAGGTTGCGTACAATGAGCAGTTCTTC.

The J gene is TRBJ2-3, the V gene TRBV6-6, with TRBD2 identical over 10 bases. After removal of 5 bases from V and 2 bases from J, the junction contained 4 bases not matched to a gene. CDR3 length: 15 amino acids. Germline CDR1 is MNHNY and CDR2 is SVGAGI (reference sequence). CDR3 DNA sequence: TGTGCCAGCAGTGGGGGACTAGCGTACACAGATACGCAGTATTTT. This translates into CASSGGLAYTDTQYF.

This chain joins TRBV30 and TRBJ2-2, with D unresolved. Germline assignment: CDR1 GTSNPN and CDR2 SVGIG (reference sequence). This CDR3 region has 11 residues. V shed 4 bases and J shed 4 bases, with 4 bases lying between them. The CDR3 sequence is CAWTLTGELFF. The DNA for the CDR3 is TGTGCCTGGACCCTCACCGGGGAGCTGTTTTTT. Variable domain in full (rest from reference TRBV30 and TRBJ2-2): SQTIHQWPATLVQPVGSPLSLECTVEGTSNPNLYWYRQAAGRGLQLLFYSVGIGQISSEVPQNLSASRPQDRQFILSSKKLLLSDSGFYLCAWTLTGELFFGEGSRLTVL.

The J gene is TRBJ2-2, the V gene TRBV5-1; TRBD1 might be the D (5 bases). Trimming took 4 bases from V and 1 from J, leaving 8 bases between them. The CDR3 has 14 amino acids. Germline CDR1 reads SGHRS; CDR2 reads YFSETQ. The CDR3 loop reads CASSSQGNTGELFF. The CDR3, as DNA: TGCGCCAGCAGCAGTCAGGGGAACACCGGGGAGCTGTTTTTT.

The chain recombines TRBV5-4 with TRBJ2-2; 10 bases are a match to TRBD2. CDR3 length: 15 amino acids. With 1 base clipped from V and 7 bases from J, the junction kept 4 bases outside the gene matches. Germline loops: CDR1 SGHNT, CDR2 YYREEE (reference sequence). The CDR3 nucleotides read TGTGCCAGCAGCTTGAGCGGGGGGGCCAACGGGGAGCTGTTTTTT. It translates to CASSLSGGANGELFF.

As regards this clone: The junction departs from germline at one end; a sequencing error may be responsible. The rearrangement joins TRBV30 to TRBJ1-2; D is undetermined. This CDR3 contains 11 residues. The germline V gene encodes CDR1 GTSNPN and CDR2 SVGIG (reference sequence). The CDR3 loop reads CAWSDNYGYPF. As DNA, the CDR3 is TGTGCCTGGTCGGATAACTATGGCTACCCCTTC.

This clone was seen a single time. CDR3 coding DNA: TGTGCCAGCAGTTTAAGGGTGGGGCACCAGAACACTGAAGCTTTCTTT. Translation: CASSLRVGHQNTEAFF. V gene TRBV27 combines with J gene TRBJ1-1; D is perhaps TRBD1 (5 bases). The V gene's germline CDR1 is MNHEY and CDR2 SMNVEV (reference sequence). This CDR3 spans 16 amino acids. The germline V and J ends were trimmed by 2 bases and 1 base, with 14 bases remaining between them.

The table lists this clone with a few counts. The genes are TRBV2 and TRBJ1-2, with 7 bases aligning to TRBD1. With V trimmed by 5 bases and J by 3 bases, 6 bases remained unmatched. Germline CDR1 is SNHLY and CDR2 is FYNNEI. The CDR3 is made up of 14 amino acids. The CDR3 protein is CASSPTGIYYGYTF. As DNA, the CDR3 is TGTGCCAGCAGTCCGACAGGGATTTACTATGGCTACACCTTC.

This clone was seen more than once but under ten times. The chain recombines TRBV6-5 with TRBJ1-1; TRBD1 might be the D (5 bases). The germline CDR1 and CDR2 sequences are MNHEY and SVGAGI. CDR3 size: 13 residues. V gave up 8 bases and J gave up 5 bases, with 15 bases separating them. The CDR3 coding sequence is TGTGCCAGCCGAAACTCGGGGGTAACTGAAGCTTTCTTT. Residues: CASRNSGVTEAFF.

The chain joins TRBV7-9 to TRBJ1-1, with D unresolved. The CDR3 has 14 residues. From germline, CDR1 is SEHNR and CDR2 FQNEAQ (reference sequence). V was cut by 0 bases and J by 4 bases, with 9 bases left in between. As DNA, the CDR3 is TGTGCCAGCAGCTTAGCATGGGAGGCCACTGAAGCTTTCTTT. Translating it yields CASSLAWEATEAFF.

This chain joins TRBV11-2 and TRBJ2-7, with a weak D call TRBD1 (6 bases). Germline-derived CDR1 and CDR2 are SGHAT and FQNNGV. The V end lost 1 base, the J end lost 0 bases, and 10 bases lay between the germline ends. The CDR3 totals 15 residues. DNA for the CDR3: TGTGCCAGCAGCTTAGCCCCACAGGGCTCCTACGAGCAGTACTTC. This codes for CASSLAPQGSYEQYF. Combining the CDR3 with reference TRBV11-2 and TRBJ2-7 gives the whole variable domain EAGVAQSPRYKIIEKRQSVAFWCNPISGHATLYWYQQILGQGPKLLIQFQNNGVVDDSQLPKDRFSAERLKGVDSTLKIQPAKLEDSAVYLCASSLAPQGSYEQYFGPGTRLTVT.

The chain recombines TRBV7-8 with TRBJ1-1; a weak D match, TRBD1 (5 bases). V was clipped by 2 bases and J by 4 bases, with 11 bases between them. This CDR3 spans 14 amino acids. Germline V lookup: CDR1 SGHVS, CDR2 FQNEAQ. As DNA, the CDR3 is TGTGCCAGCAGCTTACAGGGAGGTGGCACTGAAGCTTTCTTT. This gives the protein CASSLQGGGTEAFF.

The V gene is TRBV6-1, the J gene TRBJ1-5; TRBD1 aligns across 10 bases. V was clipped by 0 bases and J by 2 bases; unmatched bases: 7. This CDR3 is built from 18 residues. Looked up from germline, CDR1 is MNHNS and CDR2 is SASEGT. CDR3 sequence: CASSEARGTGVRNQPQHF. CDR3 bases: TGTGCCAGCAGTGAAGCGAGGGGGACAGGGGTCCGCAATCAGCCCCAGCATTTT.

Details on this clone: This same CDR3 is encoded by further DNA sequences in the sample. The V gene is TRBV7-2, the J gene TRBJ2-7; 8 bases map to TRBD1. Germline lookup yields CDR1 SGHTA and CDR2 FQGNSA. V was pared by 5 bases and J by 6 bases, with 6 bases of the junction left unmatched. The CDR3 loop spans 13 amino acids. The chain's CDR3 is CASSLDRGSEQYF. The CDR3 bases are TGTGCCAGCAGCCTCGACAGGGGCTCCGAGCAGTACTTC.

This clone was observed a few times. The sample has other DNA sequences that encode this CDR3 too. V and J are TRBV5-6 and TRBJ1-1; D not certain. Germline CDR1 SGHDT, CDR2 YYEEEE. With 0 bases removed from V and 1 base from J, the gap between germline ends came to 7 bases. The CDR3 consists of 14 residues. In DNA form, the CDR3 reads TGTGCCAGCAGCTTGGTCAGTGAGAACACTGAAGCTTTCTTT. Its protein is CASSLVSENTEAFF.

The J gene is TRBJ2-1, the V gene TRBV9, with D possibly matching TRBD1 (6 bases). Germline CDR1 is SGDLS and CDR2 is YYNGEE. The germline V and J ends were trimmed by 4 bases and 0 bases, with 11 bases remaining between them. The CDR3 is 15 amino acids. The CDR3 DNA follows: TGTGCCAGCAGCCTCGAGGGGGACTCCTACAATGAGCAGTTCTTC. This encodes CASSLEGDSYNEQFF. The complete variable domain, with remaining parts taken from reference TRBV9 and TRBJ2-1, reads DSGVTQTPKHLITATGQRVTLRCSPRSGDLSVYWYQQSLDQGLQFLIQYYNGEERAKGNILERFSAQQFPDLHSELNLSSLELGDSALYFCASSLEGDSYNEQFFGPGTRLTVL.